The T cell receptor (beta chain) described here comes from a study of Ad26.COV2.S vaccination and SARS-CoV-2 variants. On the study more broadly: Donor was assigned to the Ad26.COV2.S arm of trial COV1001.

Assay: immunoSEQ multiplex PCR; the TCRdb copy retains only in-frame clones and omits some. The table lists hundreds of thousands of clones, around 89% of them singletons. Treatment specified: over 15 received Ad26.COV2.S at low or high dose, single or two shots; about 5 received placebo; per-sample allocation not given. The samples were gathered on day 63 after the first injection of vaccine or placebo. The individual, an adult aged 18-55 years, was a donor in Boston. This clone was counted a single time. Germline CDR1 reads GTSNPN; CDR2 reads SVGIG (reference sequence). V lost 0 bases and J 9 bases, leaving 10 bases between the germline ends. This CDR3 is 12 amino acids long.

This rearrangement joins TRBV30 to TRBJ2-3; a weak D match, TRBD2 (5 bases). The sequence was obtained from a person aged 18 to 65 who received the Ad26.COV2.S COVID-19 vaccine or a placebo. The material sequenced was peripheral blood, taken in a trial of Ad26.COV2.S vaccine versus placebo. CDR3 in amino acids: CAWSVRGETQYF. The CDR3 nucleotides read TGTGCCTGGAGTGTACGGGGAGAGACGCAGTATTTT.